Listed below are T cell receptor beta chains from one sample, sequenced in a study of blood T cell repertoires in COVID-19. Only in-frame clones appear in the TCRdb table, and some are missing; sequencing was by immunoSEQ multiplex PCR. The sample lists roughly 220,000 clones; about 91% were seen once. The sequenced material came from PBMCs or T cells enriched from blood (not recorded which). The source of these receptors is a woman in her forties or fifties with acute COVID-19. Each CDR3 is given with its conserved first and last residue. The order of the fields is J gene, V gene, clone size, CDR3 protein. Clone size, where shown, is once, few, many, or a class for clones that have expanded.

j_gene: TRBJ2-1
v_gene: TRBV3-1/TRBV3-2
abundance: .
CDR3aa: CASSLLVGTSGMGEQFF

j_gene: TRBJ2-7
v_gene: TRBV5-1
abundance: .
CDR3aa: CASRAGTGGTEQYF

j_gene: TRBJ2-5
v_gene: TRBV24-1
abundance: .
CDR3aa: CATSDLGGRGGPQETQYF

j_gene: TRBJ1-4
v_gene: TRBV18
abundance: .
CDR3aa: CASSLGLLEREKLFF

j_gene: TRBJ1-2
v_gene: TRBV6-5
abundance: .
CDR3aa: CASTPADSLYGYTF

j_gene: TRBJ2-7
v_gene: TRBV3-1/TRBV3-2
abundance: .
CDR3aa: CASSPASGSSYEQYF

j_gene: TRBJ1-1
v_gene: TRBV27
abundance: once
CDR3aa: CASSYTSRGVNTEAFF

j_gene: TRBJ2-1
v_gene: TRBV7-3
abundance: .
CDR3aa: CASSPPGLAGVNEQFF

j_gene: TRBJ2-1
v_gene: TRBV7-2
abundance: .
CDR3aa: CASSRVAGRQDEQFF

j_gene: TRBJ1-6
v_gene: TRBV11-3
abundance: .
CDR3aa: CASSQGTGPWNSPLHF

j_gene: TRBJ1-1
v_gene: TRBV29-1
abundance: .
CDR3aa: CSTDNMNTEAFF

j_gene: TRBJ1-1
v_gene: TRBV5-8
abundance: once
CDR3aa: CASSRTGAVEAFF

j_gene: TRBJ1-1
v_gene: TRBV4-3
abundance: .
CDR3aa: CASSQDMVAGRTEAFF

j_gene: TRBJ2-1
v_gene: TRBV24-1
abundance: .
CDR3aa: CATSDGVGYNEQFF

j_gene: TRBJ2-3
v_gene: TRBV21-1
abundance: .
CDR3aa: CASSNTRQGPFTDTQYF

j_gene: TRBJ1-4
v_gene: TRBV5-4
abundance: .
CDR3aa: CASSLWTGGDEKLFF

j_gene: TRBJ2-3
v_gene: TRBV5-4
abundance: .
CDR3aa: CASSLGGTSGIGTQYF

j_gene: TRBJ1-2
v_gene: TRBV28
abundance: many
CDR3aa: CASSLKGGQGTGGYTF

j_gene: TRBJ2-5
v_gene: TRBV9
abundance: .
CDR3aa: CASSVAGEETQYF

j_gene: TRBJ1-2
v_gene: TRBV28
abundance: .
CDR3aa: CASSSALGQGDGYGYTF

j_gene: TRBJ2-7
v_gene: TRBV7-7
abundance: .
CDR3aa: CASSSGPGHYYEQYF

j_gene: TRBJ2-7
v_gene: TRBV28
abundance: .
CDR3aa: CASSSPASGSGEQYF

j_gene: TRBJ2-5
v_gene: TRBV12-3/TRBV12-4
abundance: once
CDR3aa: CASSPGETQYF

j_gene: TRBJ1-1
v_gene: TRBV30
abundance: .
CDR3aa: CAWWGGGRTEAFF

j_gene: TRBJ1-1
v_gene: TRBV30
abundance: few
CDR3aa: CAWSTGGTTEAFF

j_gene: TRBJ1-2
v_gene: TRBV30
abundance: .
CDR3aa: CAWSPGTDLGYTF

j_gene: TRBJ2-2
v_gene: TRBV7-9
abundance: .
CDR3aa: CASSPDSNTGELFF

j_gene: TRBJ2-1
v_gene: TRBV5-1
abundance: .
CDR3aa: CASSLGTGNEQFF

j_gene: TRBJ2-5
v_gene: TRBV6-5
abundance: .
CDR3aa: CAGGGDKGQETQYF

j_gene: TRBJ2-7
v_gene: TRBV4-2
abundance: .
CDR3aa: CASSPMDRAYEQYF

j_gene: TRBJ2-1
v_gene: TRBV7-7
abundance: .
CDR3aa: CASSSGTGRSDEQFF

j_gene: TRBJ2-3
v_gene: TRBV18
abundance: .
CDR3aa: CASSPTEGVDTQYF

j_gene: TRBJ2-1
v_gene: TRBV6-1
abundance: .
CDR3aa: CASSGMGAGAGNEQFF

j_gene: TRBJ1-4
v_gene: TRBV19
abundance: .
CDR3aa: CASSMISGLATNEKLFF